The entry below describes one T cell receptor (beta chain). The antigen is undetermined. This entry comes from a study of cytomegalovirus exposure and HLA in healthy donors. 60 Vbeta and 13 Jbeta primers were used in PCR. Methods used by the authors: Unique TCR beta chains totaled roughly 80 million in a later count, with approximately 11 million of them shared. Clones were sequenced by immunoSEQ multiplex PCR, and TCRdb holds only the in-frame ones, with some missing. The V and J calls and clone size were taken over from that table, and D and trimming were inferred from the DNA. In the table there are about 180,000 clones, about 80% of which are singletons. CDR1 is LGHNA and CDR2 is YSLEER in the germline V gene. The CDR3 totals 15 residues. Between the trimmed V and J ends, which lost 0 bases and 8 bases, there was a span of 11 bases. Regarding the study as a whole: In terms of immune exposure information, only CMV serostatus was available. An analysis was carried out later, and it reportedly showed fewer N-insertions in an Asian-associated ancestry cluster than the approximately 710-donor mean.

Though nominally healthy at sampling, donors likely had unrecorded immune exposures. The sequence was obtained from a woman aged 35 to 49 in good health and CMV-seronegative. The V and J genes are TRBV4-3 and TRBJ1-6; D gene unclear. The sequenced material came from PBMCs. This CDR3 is CASSQEVARDSPLHF. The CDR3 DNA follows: TGCGCCAGCAGCCAAGAAGTGGCGAGGGATTCACCCCTCCACTTT.